Described below is a single TCR beta chain sequence and its context. Germline lookup yields CDR1 MNHNS and CDR2 SASEGT. This CDR3 spans 15 amino acids. The V end was cut by 1 base, the J end by 5 bases, with 11 bases between. The record originates from a study of blood T cell repertoires in COVID-19. On the study more broadly: The study drew acute and convalescent COVID-19 samples from the United States, Italy and Spain.

In the source study's methods: Nucleated cell counts were estimated from reference gene primer amplification. Sequencing used immunoSEQ multiplex PCR; TCRdb keeps in-frame clones, though not all of them. Clone size and the V and J calls come from that table; the DNA yielded D and trimming. The sample comprises 140,000 or so clones, 70% to 90% of which are singletons, and under 6% rests with the top ten. The V and J genes are TRBV6-1 and TRBJ2-2; TRBD1 might be the D (6 bases). Sequenced input: peripheral blood. The source is a human donor in a cohort sampled during active COVID-19. CDR3 sequence (DNA): TGTGCCAGCAGTGAAGATGGGGGCGGAACCGGGGAGCTGTTTTTT. Translating gives CASSEDGGGTGELFF.